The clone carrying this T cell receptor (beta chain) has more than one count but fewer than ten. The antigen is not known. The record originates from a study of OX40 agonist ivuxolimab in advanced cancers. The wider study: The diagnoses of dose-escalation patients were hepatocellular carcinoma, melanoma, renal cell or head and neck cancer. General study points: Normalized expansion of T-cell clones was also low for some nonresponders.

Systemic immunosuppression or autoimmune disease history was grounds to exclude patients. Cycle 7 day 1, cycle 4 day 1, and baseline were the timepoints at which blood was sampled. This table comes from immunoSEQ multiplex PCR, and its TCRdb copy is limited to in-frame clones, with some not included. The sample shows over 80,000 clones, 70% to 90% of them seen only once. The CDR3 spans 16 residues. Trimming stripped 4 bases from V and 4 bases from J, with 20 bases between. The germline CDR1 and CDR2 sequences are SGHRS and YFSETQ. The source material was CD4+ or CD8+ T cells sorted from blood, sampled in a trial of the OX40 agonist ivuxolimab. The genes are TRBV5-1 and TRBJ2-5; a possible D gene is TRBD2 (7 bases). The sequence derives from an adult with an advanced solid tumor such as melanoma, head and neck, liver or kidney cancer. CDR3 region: CASSPGALAVSETQYF. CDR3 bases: TGCGCCAGCAGCCCAGGGGCGCTAGCGGTCTCAGAGACCCAGTACTTC.